This T cell receptor beta chain was recorded in a study of patients and donors after allogeneic stem cell transplantation. The ends were cut back, 3 bases at V and 3 bases at J, with 9 bases in the middle. The CDR3 has 13 residues. CDR1 is MDHEN and CDR2 is SYDVKM in the germline V gene. TCRdb itself ran the RT-PCR reads through MiXCR, one entry per CDR3 protein. The table records hundreds of thousands of distinct CDR3 sequences, roughly 17% of them present only once. The chain joins TRBV28 to TRBJ2-7, with no clear D. This sequence originates from a human donor who was either an allogeneic HSCT recipient or a stem cell or donor lymphocyte infusion donor (not recorded which). It is not recorded whose cells these are; they may come from a transplant donor. The material sequenced was blood, either unsorted or a sorted T cell fraction (not recorded which). The CDR3 loop reads CASSFANDYEQYF. The DNA for the CDR3 is TGTGCCAGCAGTTTCGCCAACGACTACGAGCAGTACTTC.